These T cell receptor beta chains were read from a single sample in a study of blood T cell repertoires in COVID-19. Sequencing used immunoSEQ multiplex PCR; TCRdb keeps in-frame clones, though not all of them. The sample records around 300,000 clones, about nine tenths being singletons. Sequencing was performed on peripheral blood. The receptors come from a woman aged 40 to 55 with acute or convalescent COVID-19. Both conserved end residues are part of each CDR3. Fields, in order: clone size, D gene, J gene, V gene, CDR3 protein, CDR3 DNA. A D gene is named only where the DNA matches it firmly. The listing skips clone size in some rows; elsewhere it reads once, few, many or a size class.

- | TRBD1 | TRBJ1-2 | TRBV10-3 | CAITVGQGDGYTF | TGTGCCATCACTGTAGGACAGGGCGATGGCTACACCTTC
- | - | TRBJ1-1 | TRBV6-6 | CASSPVDSNTEAFF | TGTGCCAGCAGCCCCGTGGACAGTAACACTGAAGCTTTCTTT
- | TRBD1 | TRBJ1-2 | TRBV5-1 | CASSHRDRESYGYTF | TGCGCCAGCAGCCACCGGGACAGGGAAAGCTATGGCTACACCTTC
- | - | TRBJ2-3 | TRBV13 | CASSSGGGPTDTQYF | TGTGCCAGCAGCTCGGGCGGGGGCCCGACAGATACGCAGTATTTT
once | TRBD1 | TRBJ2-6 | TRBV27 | CASSRGQFSGANVLTF | TGTGCCAGCAGTCGGGGACAGTTCTCTGGGGCCAACGTCCTGACTTTC
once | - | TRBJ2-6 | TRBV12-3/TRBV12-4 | CASSLLLTGVLTF | TGTGCCAGCAGTTTATTACTCACGGGGGTCCTGACTTTC
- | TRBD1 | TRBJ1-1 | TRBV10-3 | CAISAGTGKVNTEAFF | TGTGCCATCAGTGCCGGGACAGGGAAAGTGAACACTGAAGCTTTCTTT
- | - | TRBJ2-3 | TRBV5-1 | CASRHNTDTQYF | TGCGCCAGCAGGCACAACACAGATACGCAGTATTTT
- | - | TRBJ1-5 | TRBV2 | CASSVDRNQPQHF | TGTGCCAGCAGTGTGGACAGAAATCAGCCCCAGCATTTT
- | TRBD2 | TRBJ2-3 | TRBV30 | CAWRAGGLTDTQYF | TGTGCCTGGAGGGCGGGGGGACTCACAGATACGCAGTATTTT
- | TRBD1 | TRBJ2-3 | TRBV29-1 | CSVEVRQGGTDTQYF | TGCAGCGTTGAAGTTCGACAGGGGGGGACAGATACGCAGTATTTT
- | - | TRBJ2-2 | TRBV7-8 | CASSLAPRGTGELFF | TGTGCCAGCAGCTTAGCTCCCAGAGGTACCGGGGAGCTGTTTTTT
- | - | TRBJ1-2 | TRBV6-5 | CASSYEAGANYGYTF | TGTGCCAGCAGTTACGAGGCAGGGGCGAACTATGGCTACACCTTC
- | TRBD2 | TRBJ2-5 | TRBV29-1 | CSAAGTNQETQYF | TGCAGCGCCGCAGGGACTAACCAAGAGACCCAGTACTTC
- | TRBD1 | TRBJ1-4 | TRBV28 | CASSRGQIDNEKLFF | TGTGCCAGCAGTCGGGGACAGATCGATAATGAAAAACTGTTTTTT
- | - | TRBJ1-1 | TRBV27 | CASSLGWNTEAFF | TGTGCCAGCAGTTTAGGCTGGAACACTGAAGCTTTCTTT
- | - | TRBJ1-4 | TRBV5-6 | CATEGNDEKLFF | TGTGCCACGGAGGGAAACGATGAAAAACTGTTTTTT
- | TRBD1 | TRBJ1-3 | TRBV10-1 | CASDRAGNTIYF | TGCGCCAGCGACAGGGCCGGAAACACCATATATTTT
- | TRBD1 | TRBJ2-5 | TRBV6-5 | CASSRGTGKQTQYF | TGTGCCAGCAGTCGCGGGACAGGGAAACAGACCCAGTACTTC
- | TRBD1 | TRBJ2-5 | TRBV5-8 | CASSLRDSRQETQYF | TGTGCCAGCAGCTTGAGGGACAGCCGACAAGAGACCCAGTACTTC
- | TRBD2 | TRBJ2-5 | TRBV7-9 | CASSPRGVQETQYF | TGTGCCAGCAGCCCCCGGGGGGTCCAAGAGACCCAGTACTTC
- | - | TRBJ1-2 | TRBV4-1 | CASSQDRGGGYYGYTF | TGCGCCAGCAGCCAAGATCGGGGGGGTGGCTACTATGGCTACACCTTC
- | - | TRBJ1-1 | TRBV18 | CASSHGGEAFF | TGTGCCAGCTCGCACGGGGGTGAAGCTTTCTTT
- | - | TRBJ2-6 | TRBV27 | CASSPDSYSGANVLTF | TGTGCCAGCAGTCCAGACAGCTACTCTGGGGCCAACGTCCTGACTTTC
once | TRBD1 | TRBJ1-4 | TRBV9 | CASSSGQGREKLFF | TGTGCCAGCAGCTCAGGACAGGGGAGGGAAAAACTGTTTTTT
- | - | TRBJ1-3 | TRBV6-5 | CASTWGGTIYF | TGTGCCAGCACTTGGGGGGGCACCATATATTTT
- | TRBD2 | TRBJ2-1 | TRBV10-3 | CAIRSEGGGASYNEQFF | TGTGCCATCAGGTCTGAGGGCGGGGGGGCTTCCTACAATGAGCAGTTCTTC
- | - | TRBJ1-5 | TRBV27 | CASSLLEGGNQPQHF | TGTGCCAGCAGTTTATTAGAAGGGGGCAATCAGCCCCAGCATTTT
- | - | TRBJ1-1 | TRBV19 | CASSPRLSQGGGEAFF | TGTGCCAGTAGTCCTCGCCTTTCACAGGGAGGGGGTGAAGCTTTCTTT
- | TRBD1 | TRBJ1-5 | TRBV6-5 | CAIKGAGAGPQHF | TGTGCGATAAAGGGGGCAGGTGCTGGACCCCAGCATTTT
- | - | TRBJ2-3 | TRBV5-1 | CASSFDRTRGTDTQYF | TGCGCCAGCAGCTTTGATAGGACTAGGGGGACAGATACGCAGTATTTT
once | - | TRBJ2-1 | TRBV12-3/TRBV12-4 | CASSFGVFEQFF | TGTGCCAGCAGTTTCGGGGTGTTTGAGCAGTTCTTC
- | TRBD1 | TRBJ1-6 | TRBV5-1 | CASSSQGLNSPLHF | TGCGCCAGCAGCTCACAGGGGCTCAATTCACCCCTCCACTTT
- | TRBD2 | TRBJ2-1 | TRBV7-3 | CASSLTGTSGGFNEQFF | TGTGCCAGCAGCTTAACCGGGACTAGCGGGGGGTTCAATGAGCAGTTCTTC
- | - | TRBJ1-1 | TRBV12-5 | CASGAGFTEAFF | TGTGCTAGTGGTGCAGGGTTCACTGAAGCTTTCTTT
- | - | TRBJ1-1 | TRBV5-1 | CASSLGQTGTEAFF | TGCGCCAGCAGCTTGGGGCAGACAGGAACTGAAGCTTTCTTT
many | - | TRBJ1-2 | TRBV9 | CASSVVEGLGYGYTF | TGTGCCAGCAGCGTAGTTGAGGGCTTGGGCTATGGCTACACCTTC
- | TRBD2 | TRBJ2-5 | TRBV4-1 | CASSQAGAGGHQETQYF | TGCGCCAGCAGCCAAGCAGGAGCGGGGGGCCACCAAGAGACCCAGTACTTC
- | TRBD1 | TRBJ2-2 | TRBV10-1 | CASSRDRGWTGELFF | TGCGCCAGCAGCCGGGACAGGGGATGGACCGGGGAGCTGTTTTTT
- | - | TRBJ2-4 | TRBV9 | CASSEGTGGSQNIQYF | TGTGCCAGCAGCGAGGGTACCGGGGGTAGCCAAAACATTCAGTACTTC
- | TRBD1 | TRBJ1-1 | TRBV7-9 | CASSFGQGAGNTEAFF | TGTGCCAGCAGCTTCGGACAGGGGGCAGGAAACACTGAAGCTTTCTTT
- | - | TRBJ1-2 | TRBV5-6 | CASSLAFTGSGGYTF | TGTGCCAGCAGCTTGGCATTTACAGGGAGTGGTGGCTACACCTTC
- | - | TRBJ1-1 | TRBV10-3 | CAISEGHVDTEAFF | TGTGCCATCAGTGAGGGACACGTAGACACTGAAGCTTTCTTT
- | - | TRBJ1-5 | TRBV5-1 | CASSLSSGGNQPQHF | TGCGCCAGCAGCTTGAGCAGCGGGGGTAATCAGCCCCAGCATTTT
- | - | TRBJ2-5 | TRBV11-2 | CASSPGGGGETQYF | TGTGCCAGCAGCCCAGGGGGCGGGGGTGAGACCCAGTACTTC
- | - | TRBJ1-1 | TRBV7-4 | CASSLMTEPLYEAFF | TGTGCCAGCAGCTTGATGACGGAGCCCCTTTATGAAGCTTTCTTT
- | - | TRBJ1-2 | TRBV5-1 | CASSLGSFEVYTF | TGCGCCAGCAGCTTGGGGAGTTTCGAAGTCTACACCTTC
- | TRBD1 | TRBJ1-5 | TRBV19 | CASSNDRVQPQHF | TGTGCCAGTAGTAACGACAGGGTTCAGCCCCAGCATTTT
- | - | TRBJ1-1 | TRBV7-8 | CASSLDPTGLGTEAFF | TGTGCCAGCAGCTTGGACCCTACAGGGTTGGGAACTGAAGCTTTCTTT
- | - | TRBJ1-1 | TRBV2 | CASSEAPLITGLHTEAFF | TGTGCCAGCAGTGAAGCCCCTTTGATTACAGGGTTACACACTGAAGCTTTCTTT
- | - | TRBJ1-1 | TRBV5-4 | CASRVDTEAFF | TGTGCCAGCAGGGTAGACACTGAAGCTTTCTTT
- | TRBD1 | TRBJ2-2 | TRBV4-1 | CASSQYGQGTTGELFF | TGCGCCAGCAGCCAGTACGGACAGGGGACGACCGGGGAGCTGTTTTTT
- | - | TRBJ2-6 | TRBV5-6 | CASSPYGSSGANVLTF | TGTGCCAGCAGCCCTTACGGGAGCTCTGGGGCCAACGTCCTGACTTTC